The rows below give T cell receptor beta chains drawn from one sample of a study of response to subunit inactivated influenza vaccine. One entry per CDR3 protein, called by TCRdb with MiXCR from the RT-PCR reads. The sample lists 550,000 to 600,000 distinct CDR3 sequences, 12% occurring once. This material consisted of PBMCs from blood, taken on the day of vaccination. Receptor source: a man aged 50 to 60 who received an inactivated influenza vaccine. The CDR3 runs from the conserved cysteine through the conserved F or W. D genes are given only for firm matches. Some rows have no size entry. The others give once, few or many, or a class for an expanded clone.

TRBV29-1	TRBJ1-1	13	.	few	CSACQGWDTEAFF	TGCAGCGCCTGCCAGGGTTGGGACACTGAAGCTTTCTTT
TRBV5-1	TRBJ1-1	16	.	.	CASSLDIVPAGTEAFF	TGCGCCAGCAGCTTGGATATAGTCCCTGCGGGCACTGAAGCTTTCTTT
TRBV12-3/TRBV12-4	TRBJ2-1	17	TRBD2	.	CASRSNSGGPTYNEQFF	TGTGCCAGCAGGTCCAATAGCGGGGGGCCAACCTACAATGAGCAGTTCTTC
TRBV15	TRBJ2-7	14	TRBD1	few	CATARDRGLYEQYF	TGTGCCACCGCCCGGGACAGGGGGCTCTACGAGCAGTACTTC
TRBV6-1	TRBJ2-2	17	.	many	CASSEGRAELNTGELFF	TGTGCCAGCAGTGAAGGCAGGGCAGAACTGAACACCGGGGAGCTGTTTTTT
TRBV5-1	TRBJ2-1	16	TRBD2	.	CASSFLAGGPDNEQFF	TGCGCCAGCAGCTTCTTAGCGGGGGGGCCGGACAATGAGCAGTTCTTC
TRBV12-3/TRBV12-4	TRBJ2-3	11	.	many	CASSLLDTQYF	TGTGCCAGCAGTTTACTAGATACGCAGTATTTT
TRBV25-1	TRBJ2-5	16	.	many	CASSESQLRGSETQYF	TGTGCCAGCAGTGAATCTCAACTGAGAGGGTCGGAGACCCAGTACTTC
TRBV7-2	TRBJ2-2	15	.	many	CASSLEPVNTGELFF	TGTGCCAGCAGCTTAGAACCGGTGAACACCGGGGAGCTGTTTTTT
TRBV7-3	TRBJ2-3	16	TRBD1	.	CASSLSAGGGTDTQYF	TGTGCCAGCAGCTTATCGGCAGGGGGTGGCACAGATACGCAGTATTTT
TRBV11-2	TRBJ1-2	13	.	few	CASSRSSNYGYTF	TGTGCCAGCAGCCGCTCGAGCAACTATGGCTACACCTTC
TRBV20-1	TRBJ2-7	13	.	few	CSARDPQSYEQYF	TGCAGTGCTAGAGACCCGCAGAGCTACGAGCAGTACTTC
TRBV10-3	TRBJ2-7	12	.	.	CAISDYGYEQYF	TGTGCCATCAGTGATTATGGTTACGAGCAGTACTTC
TRBV5-1	TRBJ1-2	15	TRBD1	.	CASSETGGGGYGYTF	TGCGCCAGCAGCGAAACAGGGGGCGGTGGCTATGGCTACACCTTC
TRBV7-6	TRBJ2-5	15	.	.	CASSYTGNSQETQYF	TGTGCCAGCAGCTACACAGGGAATTCCCAAGAGACCCAGTACTTC
TRBV5-1	TRBJ2-1	17	TRBD2	few	CASSSKSGSGTYNEQFF	TGCGCCAGCAGCTCAAAGAGCGGGAGCGGGACCTACAATGAGCAGTTCTTC
TRBV15	TRBJ1-5	16	.	few	CATSSGGRWGNQPQHF	TGTGCCACCAGCAGTGGAGGGCGGTGGGGCAATCAGCCCCAGCATTTT
TRBV7-3	TRBJ2-1	16	TRBD2	few	CASSQYSGSSYNEQFF	TGTGCCAGCAGTCAGTATAGCGGGAGCTCCTACAATGAGCAGTTCTTC
TRBV5-1	TRBJ2-2	15	TRBD1	many	CASSTQGAQTGELFF	TGCGCCAGCAGCACACAGGGGGCGCAAACCGGGGAGCTGTTTTTT
TRBV3-1	TRBJ2-2	11	.	few	CASSHAGELFF	TGTGCCAGCAGCCACGCCGGGGAGCTGTTTTTT
TRBV28	TRBJ2-1	16	.	few	CASSSPGAHQYNEQFF	TGTGCCAGCAGTTCACCTGGTGCGCATCAGTACAATGAGCAGTTCTTC
TRBV10-3	TRBJ2-5	13	.	few	CAISELGRETQYF	TGTGCCATCAGTGAGTTAGGTCGAGAGACCCAGTACTTC
TRBV4-1	TRBJ2-6	17	TRBD1	few	CASSPWDSSSGANVLTF	TGCGCCAGCAGCCCTTGGGACAGCAGCTCTGGGGCCAACGTCCTGACTTTC
TRBV27	TRBJ2-1	15	TRBD2	few	CASSGAGARYNEQFF	TGTGCCAGCAGTGGTGCGGGAGCGAGGTACAATGAGCAGTTCTTC
TRBV29-1	TRBJ2-2	14	.	few	CSVGGQMNTGELFF	TGCAGCGTTGGAGGTCAGATGAACACCGGGGAGCTGTTTTTT
TRBV5-1	TRBJ2-3	15	.	.	CASSSAGRGSLTQYF	TGCGCCAGCAGCTCCGCGGGGAGAGGGTCGCTTACGCAGTATTTT
TRBV4-2	TRBJ2-1	20	TRBD2	.	CASSGRLGLAGAGRGDEQFF	TGTGCCAGCAGCGGCCGATTAGGACTAGCGGGGGCCGGACGTGGAGATGAGCAGTTCTTC
TRBV6-1	TRBJ1-5	14	TRBD1	few	CASSATGGGQPQHF	TGTGCCAGCAGTGCGACAGGGGGCGGTCAGCCCCAGCATTTT
TRBV29-1	TRBJ2-7	14	.	few	CSVWDQTSSYEQYF	TGCAGCGTCTGGGACCAAACGAGCTCCTACGAGCAGTACTTC
TRBV4-3	TRBJ2-1	14	TRBD2	many	CASSQGGAGNEQFF	TGCGCCAGCAGCCAAGGCGGAGCGGGGAATGAGCAGTTCTTC
TRBV7-9	TRBJ2-7	15	.	.	CASSSTRMGVHEQYF	TGTGCCAGCAGCTCTACTCGTATGGGAGTCCACGAGCAGTACTTC
TRBV7-2	TRBJ2-5	14	.	few	CASSLGIKVETQYF	TGTGCCAGCAGCTTAGGGATAAAGGTCGAGACCCAGTACTTC
TRBV20-1	TRBJ2-2	17	TRBD1	.	CSAPGAGQGWDTGELFF	TGCAGTGCCCCTGGGGCCGGACAGGGCTGGGACACCGGGGAGCTGTTTTTT
TRBV24-1	TRBJ1-5	14	.	.	CATSDFGVNQPQHF	TGTGCCACCAGTGATTTTGGGGTGAATCAGCCCCAGCATTTT
TRBV7-2	TRBJ2-4	16	.	many	CASSLALQLAKNIQYF	TGTGCCAGCAGCTTAGCGCTCCAACTAGCCAAAAACATTCAGTACTTC
TRBV12-3/TRBV12-4	TRBJ2-1	16	TRBD1	.	CASSQNSRGSVSEQFF	TGTGCCAGCAGCCAAAACTCCAGGGGGTCGGTCAGTGAGCAGTTCTTC
TRBV11-3	TRBJ2-3	14	.	.	CASSLDGGPDTQYF	TGTGCCAGCAGCTTAGATGGAGGTCCGGATACGCAGTATTTT
TRBV12-3/TRBV12-4	TRBJ1-5	14	TRBD1	many	CASSPTGGSQPQHF	TGTGCCAGCAGTCCTACAGGGGGGAGTCAGCCCCAGCATTTT
TRBV20-1	TRBJ2-3	14	TRBD2	.	CSATDSGRTDTQYF	TGCAGTGCTACCGATAGCGGGAGAACAGATACGCAGTATTTT
TRBV4-1	TRBJ2-2	13	.	many	CASSQERAGELFF	TGCGCCAGCAGCCAGGAAAGGGCCGGGGAGCTGTTTTTT
TRBV28	TRBJ2-7	13	.	.	CACSQPSGYEQYF	TGTGCCTGCAGTCAACCATCGGGCTACGAGCAGTACTTC
TRBV28	TRBJ2-7	13	TRBD1	.	CASSQQGVYEQYF	TGTGCCAGCAGTCAGCAGGGGGTCTACGAGCAGTACTTC
TRBV12-3/TRBV12-4	TRBJ2-3	14	.	many	CASSQDRRTDTQYF	TGTGCCAGCAGCCAGGACAGACGCACAGATACGCAGTATTTT
TRBV20-1	TRBJ2-7	10	.	.	CSARRDEQYF	TGCAGTGCTAGAAGGGACGAGCAGTACTTC
TRBV7-2	TRBJ2-3	15	.	many	CASSSQWRETDTQYF	TGTGCCAGCAGCTCACAGTGGAGAGAGACAGATACGCAGTATTTT
TRBV4-2	TRBJ2-3	20	TRBD2	few	CASSQEGPRGLAYSTDTQYF	TGTGCCAGCAGCCAAGAGGGGCCGCGGGGACTAGCCTATAGCACAGATACGCAGTATTTT